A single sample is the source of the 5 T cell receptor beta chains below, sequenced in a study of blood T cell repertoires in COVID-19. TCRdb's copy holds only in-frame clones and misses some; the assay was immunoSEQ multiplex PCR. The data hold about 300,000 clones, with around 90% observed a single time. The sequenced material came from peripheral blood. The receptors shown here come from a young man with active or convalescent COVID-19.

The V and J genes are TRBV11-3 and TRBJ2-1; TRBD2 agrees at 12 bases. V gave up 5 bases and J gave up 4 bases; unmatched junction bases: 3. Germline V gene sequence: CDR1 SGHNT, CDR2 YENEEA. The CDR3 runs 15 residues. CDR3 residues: CASSPSGGAYNEQFF. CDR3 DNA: TGTGCCAGCAGCCCTAGCGGGGGGGCTTACAATGAGCAGTTCTTC.

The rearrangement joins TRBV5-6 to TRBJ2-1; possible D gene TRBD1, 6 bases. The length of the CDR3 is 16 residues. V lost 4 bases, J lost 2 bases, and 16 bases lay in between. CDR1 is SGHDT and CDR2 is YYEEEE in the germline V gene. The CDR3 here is CASSVLQGATYNEQFF. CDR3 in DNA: TGTGCCAGCAGCGTCTTACAGGGAGCTACCTACAATGAGCAGTTCTTC. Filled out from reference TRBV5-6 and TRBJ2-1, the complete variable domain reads DAGVTQSPTHLIKTRGQQVTLRCSPKSGHDTVSWYQQALGQGPQFIFQYYEEEERQRGNFPDRFSGHQFPNYSSELNVNALLLGDSALYLCASSVLQGATYNEQFFGPGTRLTVL.

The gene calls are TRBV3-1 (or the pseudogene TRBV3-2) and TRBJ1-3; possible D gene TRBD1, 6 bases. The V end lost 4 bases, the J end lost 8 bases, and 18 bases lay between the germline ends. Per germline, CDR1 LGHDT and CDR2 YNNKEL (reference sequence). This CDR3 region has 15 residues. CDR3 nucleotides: TGTGCCAGCAGCCCCTCCAGGGAGGGGGGTGACACCATATATTTT. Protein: CASSPSREGGDTIYF.

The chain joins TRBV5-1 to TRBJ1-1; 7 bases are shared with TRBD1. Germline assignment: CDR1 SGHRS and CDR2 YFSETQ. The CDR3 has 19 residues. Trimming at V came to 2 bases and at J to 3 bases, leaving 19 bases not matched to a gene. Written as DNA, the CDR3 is TGCGCCAGCAGCTTTCGAGGCAGGGGGTATACCTCGAGGGACACTGAAGCTTTCTTT. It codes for CASSFRGRGYTSRDTEAFF. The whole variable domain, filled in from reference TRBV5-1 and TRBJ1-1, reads KAGVTQTPRYLIKTRGQQVTLSCSPISGHRSVSWYQQTPGQGLQFLFEYFSETQRNKGNFPGRFSGRQFSNSRSEMNVSTLELGDSALYLCASSFRGRGYTSRDTEAFFGQGTRLTVV.

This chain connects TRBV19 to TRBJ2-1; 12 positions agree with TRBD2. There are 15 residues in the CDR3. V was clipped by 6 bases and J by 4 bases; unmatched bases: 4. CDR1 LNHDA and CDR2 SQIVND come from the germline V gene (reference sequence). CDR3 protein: CASRLAGGWYNEQFF. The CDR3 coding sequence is TGTGCCAGTAGGCTAGCGGGAGGGTGGTACAATGAGCAGTTCTTC.